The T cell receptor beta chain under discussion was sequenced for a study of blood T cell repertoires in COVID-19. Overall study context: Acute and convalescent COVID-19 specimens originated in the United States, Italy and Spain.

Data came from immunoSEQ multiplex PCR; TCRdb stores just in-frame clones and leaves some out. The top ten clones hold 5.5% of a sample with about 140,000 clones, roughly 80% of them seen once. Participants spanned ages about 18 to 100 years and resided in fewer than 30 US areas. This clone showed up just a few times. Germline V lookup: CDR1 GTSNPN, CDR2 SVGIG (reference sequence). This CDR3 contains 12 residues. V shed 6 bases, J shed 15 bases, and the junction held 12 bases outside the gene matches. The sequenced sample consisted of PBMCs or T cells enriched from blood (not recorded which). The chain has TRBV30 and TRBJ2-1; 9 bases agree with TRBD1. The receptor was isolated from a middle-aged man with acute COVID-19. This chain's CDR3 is CACYPQGAFGFF. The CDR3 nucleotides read TGTGCCTGTTATCCACAGGGGGCGTTCGGGTTCTTC.